A selection of T cell receptor beta chains follows, all from one sample in a study of technical replicates of blood from several donors. Sequencing was performed with immunoSEQ multiplex PCR; in TCRdb, only in-frame clones are kept and a portion is missing. Here the sample spans about 44,000 clones, roughly 96% being singletons. What was sequenced was T cells isolated from PBMCs. Receptors were obtained from a human donor in good health. CDR3s include the opening cysteine and the closing phenylalanine or tryptophan. A D gene is named only where the DNA matches it firmly. Clone size, where shown, is once, few, many, or a class for clones that have expanded.

V,D,J,size,DNA,CDR3
TRBV9,TRBD1,TRBJ2-2,-,TGTGCCAGCAGCGCCCCGACAGGGATGGGCGGGGAGCTGTTTTTT,CASSAPTGMGGELFF
TRBV10-1,TRBD2,TRBJ2-7,-,TGCGCCAGCAGTGGGGCTAGCGGCCTATCTCCCTACGAGCAGTACTTC,CASSGASGLSPYEQYF
TRBV7-3,TRBD2,TRBJ2-6,-,TGTGCCAGCAGCATGGGACTAGCGGGAGGGTTCACTGGGGCCAACGTCCTGACTTTC,CASSMGLAGGFTGANVLTF
TRBV30,-,TRBJ1-2,-,TGTGCCTGGATTTCACTAGGGGGTGGGGGCTACACCTTC,CAWISLGGGGYTF
TRBV19,-,TRBJ2-7,-,TGTGCCAGTAGTATAGCGGACTCTTCCTACGAGCAGTACTTC,CASSIADSSYEQYF
TRBV15,-,TRBJ2-1,-,TGTGCCACCAGCAGAGTCCTCGATGAGCAGTTCTTC,CATSRVLDEQFF
TRBV19,TRBD1,TRBJ2-6,-,TGTGCCAGTAGTAGGACAGGGGGCTTCGGGGCCAACGTCCTGACTTTC,CASSRTGGFGANVLTF
TRBV5-6,-,TRBJ2-7,once,TGTGCCAGCAGCTCATACCAGGGGCAGTCTGGCCCCTACGAGCAGTACTTC,CASSSYQGQSGPYEQYF
TRBV5-6,-,TRBJ2-7,-,TGTGCCAGCAGCTTGGTAGGGGACGAGCAGTACTTC,CASSLVGDEQYF
TRBV7-3,-,TRBJ2-7,-,TGTGCCAGCAGCTTATCCAGCTCCTACGAGCAGTACTTC,CASSLSSSYEQYF
TRBV7-2,TRBD1,TRBJ2-3,-,TGTGCCAGCAGCTTACGGGACAGGGGGCGAGATACGCAGTATTTT,CASSLRDRGRDTQYF
TRBV11-2,-,TRBJ2-7,-,TGTGCCAGCAGCGACAAACTTTCGGACGAGCAGTACTTC,CASSDKLSDEQYF
TRBV11-3,TRBD1,TRBJ1-1,-,TGTGCCAGCAACACAGGACAGGGGGCGTACACTGAAGCTTTCTTT,CASNTGQGAYTEAFF
TRBV5-4,-,TRBJ2-5,-,TGTGCCAGCAGCCAATATACAGGGTCCGGGGAGACCCAGTACTTC,CASSQYTGSGETQYF
TRBV6-5,-,TRBJ2-7,once,TGTGCCAGCAGCCTAACCGCGGCGGCTGTTATCGAGCAGTACTTC,CASSLTAAAVIEQYF
TRBV20-1,-,TRBJ2-5,-,TGCAGTGCTCTCCAAGAGACCCAGTACTTC,CSALQETQYF
TRBV30,-,TRBJ1-3,-,TGTGCCTGGAGTGTCCAGGCAACCATATATTTT,CAWSVQATIYF
TRBV5-6,-,TRBJ1-5,-,TGTGCCAGCAGCTTGGCTGGCAATCAGCCCCAGCATTTT,CASSLAGNQPQHF
TRBV28,-,TRBJ1-1,-,TGTGCCAGCAGCTCACTAGGACCGGCGAACACTGAAGCTTTCTTT,CASSSLGPANTEAFF
TRBV6-5,-,TRBJ2-5,-,TGTGCCAGCAGACCAAGCGGAATTAAAGAGACCCAGTACTTC,CASRPSGIKETQYF
TRBV11-3,TRBD2,TRBJ2-3,-,TGTGCCAGCAGCACATCCGGGACTAGCGGGAGCACAGATACGCAGTATTTT,CASSTSGTSGSTDTQYF
TRBV12-5,TRBD2,TRBJ2-3,-,TGTGCTAGTGGTTTGGTAATGAGCGGGAGGTGGAGCACAGATACGCAGTATTTT,CASGLVMSGRWSTDTQYF
TRBV30,-,TRBJ1-6,-,TGTGCCTGGAGTGGGACGGGGAATTCACCCCTCCACTTT,CAWSGTGNSPLHF
TRBV19,-,TRBJ1-5,-,TGTGCCAGTAGTACTTTTTCTAACAATCAGCCCCAGCATTTT,CASSTFSNNQPQHF
TRBV20-1,-,TRBJ1-2,-,TGCAGTGCCCTCCCGGGCTATGGCTACACCTTC,CSALPGYGYTF
TRBV11-2,-,TRBJ2-7,-,TGTGCCAGCAGCTTAGATCTAGTCTCCATCGACTACGAGCAGTACTTC,CASSLDLVSIDYEQYF
TRBV6-1,-,TRBJ1-3,-,TGTGCCAGCAGCGAAGCCGTCGACTTATCTGGAAACACCATATATTTT,CASSEAVDLSGNTIYF
TRBV7-3,-,TRBJ1-2,-,TGTGCCAGCAGCTTGGATGGACAAACCTATCCTGGCTACACCTTC,CASSLDGQTYPGYTF
TRBV9,-,TRBJ1-4,-,TGTGCCAGCAGCGTAGCTGAGCCGGGAACTAATGAAAAACTGTTTTTT,CASSVAEPGTNEKLFF
TRBV7-2,TRBD2,TRBJ2-7,-,TGTGCCAGCAGGACTAGCGGGAGAGCCTACGAGCAGTACTTC,CASRTSGRAYEQYF
TRBV6-1,TRBD2,TRBJ2-7,once,TGTGCCATCTTCGGGACTAGCGGGAGTCAGCAGTACTTC,CAIFGTSGSQQYF
TRBV7-6,-,TRBJ2-7,-,TGTGCCAGCAGCTCTAGCTATCCGGACAGAAACTCCTACGAGCAGTACTTC,CASSSSYPDRNSYEQYF
TRBV7-2,TRBD2,TRBJ2-1,once,TGTGCCAGCAGCTTAGCCAATAGCGGGGGTGAGCAGTTCTTC,CASSLANSGGEQFF
TRBV5-6,-,TRBJ2-3,-,TGTGCCAGTAGCCCATCCACAGATACGCAGTATTTT,CASSPSTDTQYF
TRBV29-1,-,TRBJ2-1,-,TGCAGCGTTACCGGCACAGACAATGAGCAGTTCTTC,CSVTGTDNEQFF
TRBV5-6,-,TRBJ2-1,-,TGTGCCAGCACGGGTAGTTCAGGGAAATACAATGAGCAGTTCTTC,CASTGSSGKYNEQFF
TRBV15,TRBD1,TRBJ1-2,once,TGTGCCACCAGGTTGGACAGGGGTAGCTATGGCTACACCTTC,CATRLDRGSYGYTF
TRBV9,TRBD1,TRBJ2-2,once,TGTGCCAGCAGCCCTAGGACAGGGATTAACACCGGGGAGCTGTTTTTT,CASSPRTGINTGELFF
TRBV28,-,TRBJ1-1,once,TGTGCCAGCCTACAGGGGAACACTGAAGCTTTCTTT,CASLQGNTEAFF
TRBV5-1,-,TRBJ2-3,-,TGCGCCAGCAGCTTGACCAGGGGAGAAGATACGCAGTATTTT,CASSLTRGEDTQYF
TRBV6-5,-,TRBJ1-2,-,TGTGCCAGCAGTTACGCGGCTAACTATGGCTACACCTTC,CASSYAANYGYTF
TRBV6-5,-,TRBJ1-4,once,TGTGCCAGCGGAGAAGGACAGTGGAATGAAAAACTGTTTTTT,CASGEGQWNEKLFF
TRBV4-1,TRBD1,TRBJ1-1,-,TGCGCCAGCAGCCAAGAGGTCGGACAGGGGAAAGCTTTCTTT,CASSQEVGQGKAFF
TRBV27,TRBD1,TRBJ2-7,-,TGTGCCAGCAGTCCCCGGGACAGGAGCTACGAGCAGTACTTC,CASSPRDRSYEQYF
TRBV29-1,TRBD2,TRBJ2-1,once,TGCAGCGTCCAGCTGAGACTAGCCCATGAGCAGTTCTTC,CSVQLRLAHEQFF
TRBV6-5,-,TRBJ1-1,-,TGTGCCAGCAGTTACCAGGCTGAAGCTTTCTTT,CASSYQAEAFF
TRBV5-6,TRBD1,TRBJ1-2,-,TGTGCCAGCAGTTATTTACACCGGGACAGTCTTCTAGCTAACTATGGCTACACCTTC,CASSYLHRDSLLANYGYTF
TRBV25-1,TRBD1,TRBJ2-3,-,TGTGCCAGCAGTGAGATGGACAGGGAATATGCAGATACGCAGTATTTT,CASSEMDREYADTQYF
TRBV6-6,-,TRBJ1-3,-,TGTGCCAGCAGTTACTTATTTGGGACTGTCGGAAACACCATATATTTT,CASSYLFGTVGNTIYF
TRBV6-6,-,TRBJ1-5,once,TGTGCCAGCAGCCAGGACAGCAACAATCAGCCCCAGCATTTT,CASSQDSNNQPQHF
TRBV30,TRBD1,TRBJ1-5,-,TGTGCCTGGAGTGCGGACAGGGAATACAATCAGCCCCAGCATTTT,CAWSADREYNQPQHF
TRBV18,TRBD2,TRBJ2-7,-,TGTGCCAGCTCGAAAGCGGGAGGCTACGAGCAGTACTTC,CASSKAGGYEQYF
TRBV6-6,-,TRBJ2-7,-,TGTGCCAGCAGTTATGTGGCAGGCTCCTACGAGCAGTACTTC,CASSYVAGSYEQYF
TRBV11-1,TRBD2,TRBJ2-3,-,TGTGCCAGCAGCTTACCCCTGGCGGGAGGGAGCACAGATACGCAGTATTTT,CASSLPLAGGSTDTQYF
TRBV28,-,TRBJ1-1,-,TGTGCCAGCAGATTACTTCAGGAGAACACTGAAGCTTTCTTT,CASRLLQENTEAFF
TRBV9,-,TRBJ1-1,-,TGTGCCAGCAGATACCAGCGAATGAATGAAGCTTTCTTT,CASRYQRMNEAFF
TRBV2,TRBD2,TRBJ2-3,-,TGTGCCAGCAGTGTGACCCGGGGGACTAGCGGGAGAGGCACAGATACGCAGTATTTT,CASSVTRGTSGRGTDTQYF
TRBV19,-,TRBJ1-3,-,TGTGCCAGTAGTATCCTGGAGGAGTATGCCACCATATATTTT,CASSILEEYATIYF